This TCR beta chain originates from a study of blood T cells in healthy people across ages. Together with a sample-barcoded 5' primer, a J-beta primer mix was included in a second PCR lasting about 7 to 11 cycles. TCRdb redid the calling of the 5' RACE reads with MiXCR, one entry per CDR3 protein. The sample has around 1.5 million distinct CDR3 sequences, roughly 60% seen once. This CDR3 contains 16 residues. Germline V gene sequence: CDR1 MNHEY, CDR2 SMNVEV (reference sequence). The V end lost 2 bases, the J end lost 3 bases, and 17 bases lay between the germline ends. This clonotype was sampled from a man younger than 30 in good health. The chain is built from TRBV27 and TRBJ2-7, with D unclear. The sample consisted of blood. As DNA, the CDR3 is TGTGCCAGCAGTTTAAACACAGCCATCTCCCTCTACGAGCAGTACTTC. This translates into CASSLNTAISLYEQYF.